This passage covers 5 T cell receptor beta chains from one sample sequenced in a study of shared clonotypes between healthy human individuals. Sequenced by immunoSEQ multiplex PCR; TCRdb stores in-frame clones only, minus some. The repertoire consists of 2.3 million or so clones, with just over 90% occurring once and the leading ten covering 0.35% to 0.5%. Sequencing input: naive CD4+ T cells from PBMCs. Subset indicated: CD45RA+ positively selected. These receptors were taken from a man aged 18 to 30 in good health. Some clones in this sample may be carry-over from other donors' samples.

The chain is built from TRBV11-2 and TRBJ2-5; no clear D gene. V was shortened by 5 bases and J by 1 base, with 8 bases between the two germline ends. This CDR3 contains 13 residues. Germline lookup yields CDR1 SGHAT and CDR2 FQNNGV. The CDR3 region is CASSTLTQETQYF. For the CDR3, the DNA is TGTGCCAGCAGCACCCTGACCCAAGAGACCCAGTACTTC.

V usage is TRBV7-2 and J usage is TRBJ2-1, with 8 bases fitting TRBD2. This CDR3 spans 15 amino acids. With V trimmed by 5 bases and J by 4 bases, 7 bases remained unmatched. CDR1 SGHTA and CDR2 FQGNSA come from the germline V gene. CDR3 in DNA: TGTGCCAGCAGCCTCGGGAGGGCCATTTACAATGAGCAGTTCTTC. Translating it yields CASSLGRAIYNEQFF.

CDR3 region: CASSPSSGYNEQFF. For the CDR3, the DNA is TGTGCCAGCAGCCCATCGTCCGGGTACAATGAGCAGTTCTTC. The V and J genes are TRBV7-9 and TRBJ2-1, with D unresolved. Trimming pared 5 bases from V and 4 bases from J, leaving 12 bases between. The CDR3 has 14 amino acids. Looked up from germline, CDR1 is SEHNR and CDR2 is FQNEAQ (reference sequence). The whole variable domain, remainder taken from reference TRBV7-9 and TRBJ2-1, is DTGVSQNPRHKITKRGQNVTFRCDPISEHNRLYWYRQTLGQGPEFLTYFQNEAQLEKSRLLSDRFSAERPKGSFSTLEIQRTEQGDSAMYLCASSPSSGYNEQFFGPGTRLTVL.

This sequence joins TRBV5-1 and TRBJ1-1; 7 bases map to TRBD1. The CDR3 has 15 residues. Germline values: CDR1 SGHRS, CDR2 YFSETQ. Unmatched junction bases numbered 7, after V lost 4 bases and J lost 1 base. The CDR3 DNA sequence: TGCGCCAGCAGCCCGGGGGACAGCGGGAACACTGAAGCTTTCTTT. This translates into CASSPGDSGNTEAFF.

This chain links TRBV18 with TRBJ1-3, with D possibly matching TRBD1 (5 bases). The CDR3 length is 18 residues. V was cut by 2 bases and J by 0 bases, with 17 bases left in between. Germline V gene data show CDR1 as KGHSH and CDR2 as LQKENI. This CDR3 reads CASSPTRGPSSSGNTIYF. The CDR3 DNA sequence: TGTGCCAGCTCACCAACTAGGGGTCCCTCCAGCTCTGGAAACACCATATATTTT.